What follows are 25 T cell receptor beta chains derived from one specimen sequenced in a study of metastatic and nonmetastatic thyroid tumors (dated by TCRdb to the early 2020s). Before undergoing thyroid surgery, none of the patients had been given any kind of treatment. The receptor library was made with PCR. The reads were generated on an Illumina HiSeq 4000. The public reads were reanalyzed by TCRdb: fastp trimming at Q25, MiXCR alignment, in-frame beta chains only. The sample table records 25,000 to 35,000 clones; more than 15% of these occur just once. About 5% of the sample belongs to the ten largest clones. Sequenced sample: blood. The receptors were gathered from a female donor with papillary thyroid cancer or a benign thyroid nodule (not recorded which). Some clones in this sample may be carry-over from other donors' samples.

Concerning this clone: This clone may be a read error of a much larger clone one base away. The same CDR3 can be traced to other DNA sequences in this sample. The V and J genes are TRBV29-1 and TRBJ2-1; 10 bases are shared with TRBD2. Per the germline V gene, CDR1 is SQVTM and CDR2 is ANQGSEA. Trimming removed 6 bases from V and 15 bases from J; junction bases left unmatched: 14. CDR3 length: 13 residues. CDR3 coding DNA: TGCAGCGTCGATTCGGGAAGCGGGAGGGCCGCGTTCTTC. Its translation: CSVDSGSGRAAFF.

The table lists this clone with many counts. The chain uses TRBV4-3 and TRBJ1-1, with D unclear. Germline assignment: CDR1 LGHNA and CDR2 YSLEER. The CDR3 spans 15 residues. Trimming cost V 0 bases and J 1 base, with 9 bases left between them. Here the CDR3 reads CASSQDYGENTEAFF. The CDR3, as DNA: TGCGCCAGCAGCCAAGATTACGGAGAGAACACTGAAGCTTTCTTT.

Ten or more counts support this clone. The chain carries TRBV7-6 and TRBJ2-3; TRBD1 aligns across 9 bases. Germline V gene sequence: CDR1 SGHVS, CDR2 FNYEAQ. The trim removed 3 bases at V and 1 base at J, leaving 2 bases unmatched. This CDR3 spans 15 amino acids. The CDR3 sequence is CASSFRDRGTDTQYF. DNA for the CDR3: TGTGCCAGCAGCTTTAGGGACAGGGGCACAGATACGCAGTATTTT.

This clone was seen many times. CDR3 nucleotide sequence: TGTGCCAGCAGTCAACGTCGGGGCTTCCAGTACTTC. It codes for CASSQRRGFQYF. V gene TRBV27 combines with J gene TRBJ2-5; D is perhaps TRBD1 or TRBD2 (5 bases each). CDR3 length: 12 amino acids. Trimming cost V 5 bases and J 10 bases, with 14 bases left between them. Germline CDR1 reads MNHEY; CDR2 reads SMNVEV (reference sequence).

In this sample, this clone turned up many times. V is TRBV4-1 and J is TRBJ1-1, with 9 nucleotides matching TRBD1. After removal of 3 bases from V and 4 bases from J, the junction contained 6 bases not matched to a gene. Germline CDR1 reads MGHRA; CDR2 reads YSYEKL. This CDR3 region has 15 residues. CDR3 coding DNA: TGCGCCAGCAGCCAGATGGGACAGGGCGGCACTGAAGCTTTCTTT. Protein sequence: CASSQMGQGGTEAFF.

This clone was observed many times. The rearrangement joins TRBV18 to TRBJ1-5; D gene uncertain. There are 14 residues in the CDR3. In germline, CDR1 is KGHSH, CDR2 LQKENI. The ends were cut back, 2 bases at V and 0 bases at J, with 5 bases in the middle. CDR3 nucleotide sequence: TGTGCCAGCTCACCAACTAGTAGCAATCAGCCCCAGCATTTT. Translated: CASSPTSSNQPQHF.

Remarks on this clone: This sequence may be a read error, since a much larger clone differs from it by one base. The CDR3 DNA follows: TGTGCCAGCATCTTGGATCTACCAGCCTACAATGAGCAGTTCTTC. It specifies CASILDLPAYNEQFF. The rearrangement links TRBV5-5 to TRBJ2-1; D gene unclear. This CDR3 contains 15 residues. Germline CDR1 reads SGHKS; CDR2 reads YYEKEE (reference sequence).

This clone was seen ten or more times. The chain carries TRBV6-2 or TRBV6-3 and TRBJ2-1, with 10 nucleotides matching TRBD2. CDR3 length: 16 residues. Losses at the gene ends were 4 bases for V and 2 bases for J; bases not matched to a gene: 5. From germline, CDR1 is MNHEY and CDR2 SVGEGT. The CDR3 is CASSSNSGGPYNEQFF. Here the CDR3 DNA reads TGTGCCAGCAGTTCTAATAGCGGGGGGCCCTACAATGAGCAGTTCTTC.

In its sample, this clone was seen many times. The chain uses TRBV11-2 and TRBJ2-3; D unresolved. Trimming removed 0 bases from V and 2 bases from J, with 9 bases in between. Per the germline V gene, CDR1 is SGHAT and CDR2 is FQNNGV. The CDR3 loop spans 15 amino acids. The CDR3 DNA reads as TGTGCCAGCAGCTTAGATCGTGGATCCACAGATACGCAGTATTTT. It encodes CASSLDRGSTDTQYF. Based on the CDR3 plus reference TRBV11-2 and TRBJ2-3, the full variable domain is EAGVAQSPRYKIIEKRQSVAFWCNPISGHATLYWYQQILGQGPKLLIQFQNNGVVDDSQLPKDRFSAERLKGVDSTLKIQPAKLEDSAVYLCASSLDRGSTDTQYFGPGTRLTVL.

At least ten counts were recorded for this clone. The chain carries TRBV4-3 and TRBJ2-5, with D possibly being TRBD2 (6 bases). CDR3 size: 16 residues. Trimming cost V 0 bases and J 4 bases, with 15 bases left between them. From germline, CDR1 is LGHNA and CDR2 YSLEER. CDR3 loop: CASSQDLPGEGETQYF. DNA for the CDR3: TGCGCCAGCAGCCAAGATCTCCCGGGAGAGGGAGAGACCCAGTACTTC.

This clone was seen repeatedly, ten times or more. The chain links TRBV4-2 to TRBJ2-5; D is unclear. Trimming stripped 2 bases from V and 2 bases from J, with 6 bases between. The CDR3 loop spans 13 amino acids. CDR1 LGHNA and CDR2 YNFKEQ come from the germline V gene. The CDR3 reads CASSQNEQETQYF. The DNA for the CDR3 is TGTGCCAGCAGCCAAAACGAGCAAGAGACCCAGTACTTC.

This clone was recorded at least ten times. The rearrangement joins TRBV7-7 to TRBJ2-1; D possibly corresponds to TRBD2 (6 bases). The CDR3 contains 13 residues. Germline lookup yields CDR1 SSHAT and CDR2 FNYEAQ (reference sequence). V was clipped by 5 bases and J by 6 bases, with 11 bases between them. CDR3 amino acids: CASSLTRSNEQFF. CDR3 DNA sequence: TGTGCCAGCAGCCTGACTAGGAGCAATGAGCAGTTCTTC. Full variable domain (outside the CDR3, taken from reference TRBV7-7 and TRBJ2-1): GAGVSQSPRYKVTKRGQDVTLRCDPISSHATLYWYQQALGQGPEFLTYFNYEAQPDKSGLPSDRFSAERPEGSISTLTIQRTEQRDSAMYRCASSLTRSNEQFFGPGTRLTVL.

Many counts were recorded for this clone. Different DNA sequences within this sample yield the same CDR3. CDR3: CASSLTNYNSPLHF. The CDR3 DNA follows: TGTGCCAGCAGTTTAACTAACTATAATTCACCCCTCCACTTT. The chain recombines TRBV12-3 or TRBV12-4 with TRBJ1-6; D unresolved. The CDR3 has 14 amino acids. Trimming shortened V by 2 bases and J by 3 bases, and 5 bases separated the two germline ends.

This clone was detected ten times or more. The J gene is TRBJ1-3, the V gene TRBV6-1; 7 positions agree with TRBD1. Germline loops: CDR1 MNHNS, CDR2 SASEGT. V lost 7 bases to trimming and J lost 6 bases; unmatched junction nucleotides: 12. The CDR3 has 15 amino acids. In DNA, the CDR3 is TGTGCCAGCAAGTTAAGGTTGGGACAGAAAAACACCATATATTTT. This gives the protein CASKLRLGQKNTIYF.

In this sample, this clone turned up many times. The rearrangement uses TRBV11-2 and TRBJ2-3; maybe TRBD1 (6 bases). Trimming removed 4 bases from V and 5 bases from J, with 10 bases in between. The CDR3 extends over 13 amino acids. The germline gives CDR1 SGHAT, CDR2 FQNNGV. The CDR3 nucleotides read TGTGCCAGCAGCTGGGCAGGGGTAGATACGCAGTATTTT. Its translation: CASSWAGVDTQYF.

In this sample, this clone turned up many times. Sequence at one end of the junction differs from germline and may be a read error. Different DNA sequences within this sample yield the same CDR3. The V gene is TRBV20-1, the J gene TRBJ2-2, with D tentatively TRBD1 (5 bases). This CDR3 is built from 16 residues. Germline loops: CDR1 DFQATT, CDR2 SNEGSKA (reference sequence). CDR3 protein: CSAIRGQRANTGELFF. Here the CDR3 DNA reads TGCAGTGCTATAAGGGGTCAGCGCGCGAACACTGGGGAGCTGTTTTTT.

Ten or more counts support this clone. The V gene is TRBV4-1, the J gene TRBJ1-2; the D is unclear. V gave up 1 base and J gave up 0 bases, with 12 bases separating them. The CDR3 length is 16 residues. From germline, CDR1 is MGHRA and CDR2 YSYEKL. The chain's CDR3 is CASSQAPLAANYGYTF. The CDR3 region has the DNA TGCGCCAGCAGCCAAGCCCCTCTAGCTGCTAACTATGGCTACACCTTC.

This chain joins TRBV5-4 and TRBJ1-2; D is perhaps TRBD1 (5 bases). CDR3 size: 14 residues. The germline CDR1 and CDR2 sequences are SGHNT and YYREEE (reference sequence). Trimming took 9 bases from V and 0 from J, leaving 15 bases between them. CDR3 nucleotides: TGTGCCATCGTCGGGGACGCCTCTAACTATGGCTACACCTTC. This encodes CAIVGDASNYGYTF.

In its sample, this clone was seen many times. CDR3 sequence reads: CASSVRDTHDETQYF. The CDR3 DNA sequence: TGTGCCAGTAGTGTTAGGGACACCCATGATGAGACCCAGTACTTC. The J gene is TRBJ2-5, the V gene TRBV19; D may be TRBD1 (6 bases). Germline CDR1 and CDR2: LNHDA and SQIVND (reference sequence). The CDR3 loop spans 15 amino acids. V was trimmed by 5 bases and J by 5 bases, leaving 18 bases between them.

This clone has at least ten counts. The chain couples TRBV4-1 to TRBJ2-3, with 11 bases that match TRBD2. This CDR3 spans 15 amino acids. Germline lookup yields CDR1 MGHRA and CDR2 YSYEKL. With 3 bases clipped from V and 5 bases from J, the junction kept 4 bases outside the gene matches. The CDR3: CASSQGTSGRDTQYF. The CDR3 region has the DNA TGCGCCAGCAGCCAGGGGACTAGCGGACGAGATACGCAGTATTTT.

This clone has at least ten counts. The V gene is TRBV10-2, the J gene TRBJ1-6; D remains ambiguous. The CDR3 covers 16 residues. V lost 3 bases and J 1 base, leaving 10 bases between the germline ends. The germline gives CDR1 WSHSY, CDR2 SAAADI. The CDR3 DNA follows: TGCGCCAGCAGTGAAAGGGCAGGATCCTATAATTCACCCCTCCACTTT. Its protein product is CASSERAGSYNSPLHF.

The chain combines TRBV20-1 with TRBJ1-2; D gene uncertain. Per germline, CDR1 DFQATT and CDR2 SNEGSKA (reference sequence). Trimming took 8 bases from V and 8 from J, leaving 15 bases between them. The CDR3 sequence is 11 residues long. The CDR3 bases are TGCAGTACACTCCCCGCTCTCGGCTACACCTTC. Translation gives CSTLPALGYTF.

As regards this clone: This specimen includes other DNA sequences encoding the same CDR3. This CDR3 reads CSARTSGNYEQYF. For the CDR3, the DNA is TGCAGTGCTCGGACTAGCGGGAACTACGAGCAGTACTTC. The gene calls are TRBV20-1 and TRBJ2-7; 12 bases agree with TRBD2. CDR1 is DFQATT and CDR2 is SNEGSKA in the germline V gene (reference sequence). J was trimmed by 3 bases and V by 5 bases; bases with no gene match: 2. There are 13 residues in the CDR3.

This clone was picked up many times. V is TRBV12-3 or TRBV12-4 and J is TRBJ1-2, with no clear D. The CDR3 runs 13 residues. Trimming took 4 bases from V and 3 from J, leaving 9 bases between them. The CDR3 DNA reads as TGTGCCAGCAGTTGGGCAGGAGACTATGGCTACACCTTC. It encodes CASSWAGDYGYTF.

The sample holds many counts of this clone. The chain joins TRBV4-2 to TRBJ2-2; 9 bases agree with TRBD1. Germline V gene lookup returns CDR1 LGHNA and CDR2 YNFKEQ. The CDR3 runs 15 residues. Losses at the gene ends were 6 bases for V and 5 bases for J; bases not matched to a gene: 7. The CDR3 loop reads CASSPGTGLTGELFF. The CDR3, as DNA: TGTGCCAGCAGTCCCGGGACAGGGCTAACCGGGGAGCTGTTTTTT.